Included here is one T cell receptor (beta chain) sequence, with context. Its antigen is unknown. Exposure to brentuximab vedotin varied, and each patient had relapsed following autologous stem cell transplantation. The sample originates from a study of PD-1 blockade in classical Hodgkin lymphoma. Background on the study: The study gave patients nivolumab 3 mg/kg intravenously every 2 weeks.

Germline CDR1 reads SNHLY; CDR2 reads FYNNEI. The CDR3 has 12 residues. Findings and limits, study-wide: Relapsed/refractory patients reportedly had the lowest baseline TCR diversity, below newly diagnosed patients, who were below healthy donors. Newly diagnosed and completely responding patients shared comparable baseline diversity. Exclusion was applied to patients who started nivolumab under 1 year after ASCT.

The table came from immunoSEQ multiplex PCR; TCRdb's copy has only in-frame clones and leaves some out. The data contain roughly 150,000 clones, approximately 81% of them singletons. The rearrangement joins TRBV2 to TRBJ2-5, with D possibly TRBD1 on 6 matching bases. TRBJ2-7 explains the end of the DNA better; the J call may be wrong. Sample: peripheral blood mononuclear cells (PBMCs), taken before the second cycle of nivolumab. The receptor was derived from a human donor with classical Hodgkin lymphoma. CDR3 in DNA: TGTGCCAGCTTAGGACAGTCCTACGAGCAGTACTTC. Translated: CASLGQSYEQYF.